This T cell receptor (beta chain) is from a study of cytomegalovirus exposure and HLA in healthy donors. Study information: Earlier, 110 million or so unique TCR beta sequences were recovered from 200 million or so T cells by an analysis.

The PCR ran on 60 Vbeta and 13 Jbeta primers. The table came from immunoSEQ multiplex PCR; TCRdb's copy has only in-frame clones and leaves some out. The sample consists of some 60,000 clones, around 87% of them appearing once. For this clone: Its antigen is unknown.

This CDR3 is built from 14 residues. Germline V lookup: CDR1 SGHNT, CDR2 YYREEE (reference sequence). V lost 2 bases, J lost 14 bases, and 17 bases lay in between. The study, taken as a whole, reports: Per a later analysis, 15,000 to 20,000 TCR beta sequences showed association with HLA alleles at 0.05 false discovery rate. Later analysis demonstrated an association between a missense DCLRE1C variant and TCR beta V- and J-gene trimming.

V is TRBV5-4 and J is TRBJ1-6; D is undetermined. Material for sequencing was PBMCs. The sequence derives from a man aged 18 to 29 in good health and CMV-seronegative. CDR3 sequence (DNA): TGTGCCAGCAGCTTAGGCCCGCAGGAGGCGGCCCTCCACTTT. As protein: CASSLGPQEAALHF.